This T cell receptor (beta chain) was sequenced in a study of blood T cell repertoires in COVID-19. Looking at the study overall: Sites in the United States, Italy and Spain provided acute and convalescent COVID-19 samples. The analysed material was cDNA or gDNA that came from T cells, B-cell-depleted T cells, or PBMCs.

V shed 3 bases, J shed 9 bases, and the junction held 7 bases outside the gene matches. This CDR3 has 14 residues. In germline, CDR1 is MNHEY, CDR2 SMNVEV (reference sequence). Authors' analysis steps: Nucleated cell number was recorded as an estimate derived from reference gene primer amplification. Only in-frame clones appear in the TCRdb table, and some are missing; sequencing was by immunoSEQ multiplex PCR. D and trimming were read from the DNA, whereas the V and J calls and clone size are those reported in that table. The table shows approximately 170,000 clones, with approximately 84% occurring only once.

The sequenced sample was peripheral blood. The chain has TRBV27 and TRBJ2-1, with 8 bases fitting TRBD2. This TCR derives from a human donor with acute or convalescent COVID-19. The donor label of this sample is uncertain. Written as DNA, the CDR3 is TGTGCCAGCAGTTTCCAGCGGGAGCGAGGTGAGCAGTTCTTC. This encodes CASSFQRERGEQFF.